The rows below give T cell receptor beta chains drawn from one sample of a study of Graves' ophthalmopathy and Graves' hyperthyroidism. MiXCR, run by TCRdb on the multiplex PCR reads, gives a single entry per CDR3 protein. The sample yields about 210,000 distinct CDR3 sequences, under 30% seen once. The sequenced material came from peripheral blood. All receptors come from a man aged 50 to 59 with Graves' ophthalmopathy. CDR3s include the opening cysteine and the closing phenylalanine or tryptophan. Each record gives: clone size, V gene, D gene, J gene, CDR3 protein, CDR3 DNA. A D gene is named only where the DNA matches it firmly. Clone size is given as how often the clone was seen (once, few, many) or a class if it is expanded.

many	TRBV4-3	.	TRBJ2-5	CASSRQEGDETQYF	TGCGCCAGCAGCCGGCAGGAGGGTGACGAGACCCAGTACTTC
many	TRBV7-8	.	TRBJ2-2	CASSQSNTGELFF	TGTGCCAGCAGCCAAAGTAACACCGGGGAGCTGTTTTTT
few	TRBV12-3/TRBV12-4	.	TRBJ1-1	CASSPSEGTEAFF	TGTGCCAGCAGCCCGTCTGAGGGTACTGAAGCTTTCTTT
many	TRBV20-1	.	TRBJ2-7	CSARSTRDTNSYEQYF	TGCAGTGCTAGATCTACTCGGGACACTAACTCCTACGAGCAGTACTTC
many	TRBV5-6	TRBD2	TRBJ2-2	CASSQGRAMFTGELFF	TGTGCCAGCAGCCAAGGGAGGGCTATGTTCACCGGGGAGCTGTTTTTT
many	TRBV20-1	.	TRBJ2-7	CSARDLDSYEQYF	TGCAGTGCTAGAGATTTAGACTCCTACGAGCAGTACTTC
many	TRBV29-1	TRBD2	TRBJ2-5	CSVGDGSGGETQYF	TGCAGCGTTGGGGATGGTTCGGGAGGGGAGACCCAGTACTTC
many	TRBV6-5	.	TRBJ1-5	CASSYSSTYREPQHF	TGTGCCAGCAGTTACTCGAGTACTTACAGGGAGCCCCAGCATTTT
many	TRBV6-5	.	TRBJ2-7	CASGSSGTPYEQYF	TGTGCCAGCGGTAGCTCCGGGACACCCTACGAGCAGTACTTC
many	TRBV6-5	.	TRBJ2-5	CAIRGRSQETQYF	TGTGCCATACGGGGGAGATCTCAAGAGACCCAGTACTTC